The 27 T cell receptor beta chains presented below share a single source sample, sequenced in a study of blood T cell repertoires in COVID-19 (dated by TCRdb to the early 2020s). The library came from the immunoSEQ multiplex PCR assay. Sourced from immuneACCESS, this table was stored by TCRdb with only in-frame sequences that have V and J called. A share of the clones is absent; for the studies checked, an unresolved V gene accounts for under half, and the remainder has no known explanation. This sample gives roughly 440,000 clones in total; around 88% of them show up just once. Around 12% of the sample is in the top ten clones. Sequencing was done on a sample of peripheral blood. Receptors were obtained from a woman aged 45-65 years with COVID-19, enrolled during active disease.

The rearrangement uses TRBV27 and TRBJ2-7; 12 bases fit TRBD1. Trimming at V came to 2 bases and at J to 5 bases, leaving 1 base not matched to a gene. Germline CDR1 and CDR2: MNHEY and SMNVEV (reference sequence). This CDR3 region has 14 residues. The CDR3 loop is CASSLGTGGDEQYF. Written as DNA, the CDR3 is TGTGCCAGCAGTTTAGGGACAGGGGGCGACGAGCAGTACTTC.

The chain links TRBV19 to TRBJ2-7, with 8 bases lining up with TRBD2. V shed 4 bases, J shed 4 bases, and the junction held 3 bases outside the gene matches. Germline V gene lookup returns CDR1 LNHDA and CDR2 SQIVND (reference sequence). The CDR3 sequence is 13 residues long. The CDR3 loop is CASSRLAGYEQYF. Here the CDR3 DNA reads TGTGCCAGTAGTAGATTAGCGGGGTACGAGCAGTACTTC.

This clone was counted once. J is TRBJ2-1 and V is TRBV12-5; D is ambiguous. There are 12 residues in the CDR3. With 2 bases removed from V and 6 bases from J, the gap between germline ends came to 5 bases. Germline V CDR1 and CDR2: LGHNT, FRNRAP. CDR3 bases: TGTGCTAGTGGTTTGACGGGCAATGAGCAGTTCTTC. It encodes CASGLTGNEQFF.

The count of this clone is one. The rearrangement links TRBV6-5 to TRBJ1-1, with D possibly matching TRBD1 (6 bases). The CDR3 is made up of 15 amino acids. Per germline, CDR1 MNHEY and CDR2 SVGAGI. V was trimmed by 10 bases and J by 0 bases, leaving 18 bases between them. In nucleotides, the CDR3 is TGTGCCACACGACAGGCGCCGGGCATGAACACTGAAGCTTTCTTT. Encoded protein: CATRQAPGMNTEAFF.

This clone was seen more than once but under ten times. V and J are TRBV5-6 and TRBJ2-2, with 7 bases identical to TRBD1. The length of the CDR3 is 14 residues. The V segment lost 4 bases and the J segment 4 bases; nucleotides outside the gene matches: 4. Germline CDR1 SGHDT, CDR2 YYEEEE. The CDR3 DNA reads as TGTGCCAGCAGCCTCACAGGGGCCACCGGGGAGCTGTTTTTT. Its translation is CASSLTGATGELFF. Complete variable domain (other parts from reference TRBV5-6 and TRBJ2-2): DAGVTQSPTHLIKTRGQQVTLRCSPKSGHDTVSWYQQALGQGPQFIFQYYEEEERQRGNFPDRFSGHQFPNYSSELNVNALLLGDSALYLCASSLTGATGELFFGEGSRLTVL.

The chain joins TRBV12-3 or TRBV12-4 to TRBJ1-2; 8 nucleotides match TRBD1. The length of the CDR3 is 13 residues. Trimming took 5 bases from V and 4 from J; bases not matched to a gene: 3. The CDR3 DNA follows: TGTGCCAGCAGTCGACAGGGGACCTATGGCTACACCTTC. Translating it yields CASSRQGTYGYTF.

This sequence joins TRBV2 and TRBJ1-2, with 7 bases that match TRBD1. The trim removed 0 bases at V and 4 bases at J, leaving 8 bases unmatched. In germline, CDR1 is SNHLY, CDR2 FYNNEI. The CDR3 contains 16 residues. The CDR3 spells CASSEAPGQLAYGYTF. The CDR3 bases are TGTGCCAGCAGTGAAGCACCGGGACAGCTCGCCTATGGCTACACCTTC.

This sequence joins TRBV30 and TRBJ1-6; D remains unclear. The CDR3 contains 13 residues. Trimming removed 3 bases at V and 9 bases at J, with 12 bases between. The V gene's germline CDR1 is GTSNPN and CDR2 SVGIG (reference sequence). The CDR3 region is CAWSDTGGSPLHF. CDR3 bases: TGTGCCTGGAGCGACACCGGTGGTTCACCCCTCCACTTT.

This chain connects TRBV14 to TRBJ2-3; 7 nucleotides match TRBD1. Per germline, CDR1 SGHDN and CDR2 FVKESK. The V and J ends lost 6 bases and 4 bases, in that order; junction bases with no gene match: 4. This CDR3 is 13 amino acids long. Written as DNA, the CDR3 is TGTGCCAGCAGGTTTCAGGGGGCAGATACGCAGTATTTT. Protein: CASRFQGADTQYF.

The rearrangement joins TRBV5-1 to TRBJ1-6; D is ambiguous. CDR1 is SGHRS and CDR2 is YFSETQ in the germline V gene. V was cut by 0 bases and J by 7 bases, with 8 bases left in between. The CDR3 is 14 residues long. The CDR3 DNA sequence: TGCGCCAGCAGCTTGGGAGGGAGCAATTCACCCCTCCACTTT. Its protein product is CASSLGGSNSPLHF.

The chain joins TRBV5-1 to TRBJ1-1; no firm D call. V was trimmed by 0 bases and J by 1 base, leaving 10 bases between them. CDR1 is SGHRS, CDR2 YFSETQ, per germline. The CDR3 consists of 15 residues. CDR3 in DNA: TGCGCCAGCAGCTTGGTTGATGGAGCGAACACTGAAGCTTTCTTT. This codes for CASSLVDGANTEAFF.

The V and J genes are TRBV5-1 and TRBJ2-3, with D possibly TRBD2 on 6 matching bases. Trimming took off 5 bases at V and 3 bases at J, with 13 bases between the two ends. Germline loops: CDR1 SGHRS, CDR2 YFSETQ. The length of the CDR3 is 14 residues. The CDR3 region is CASRGRGPTDTQYF. The CDR3 nucleotides are TGCGCCAGCAGGGGGCGGGGCCCGACAGATACGCAGTATTTT.

The rearrangement links TRBV6-5 to TRBJ2-7; 11 bases are shared with TRBD1. Per germline, CDR1 MNHEY and CDR2 SVGAGI. The CDR3 covers 13 residues. V shed 6 bases, J shed 5 bases, and the junction held 3 bases outside the gene matches. The CDR3 DNA sequence: TGTGCCAGCAGGCGGACAGGGGGCAACGAGCAGTACTTC. Protein: CASRRTGGNEQYF.

This chain links TRBV30 with TRBJ1-2; 8 bases match TRBD1. V was pared by 7 bases and J by 4 bases, with 11 bases of the junction left unmatched. The CDR3 runs to 14 residues. The germline CDR1 and CDR2 sequences are GTSNPN and SVGIG (reference sequence). The CDR3 nucleotides are TGTGCCTATGCATCCGGGACAGGCTCCTATGGCTACACCTTC. Protein: CAYASGTGSYGYTF.

The CDR3 loop is CASGLGTGISSYEQYF. CDR3 sequence (DNA): TGTGCTAGTGGTTTAGGGACAGGGATTAGCTCCTACGAGCAGTACTTC. The chain links TRBV12-5 to TRBJ2-7, with TRBD1 identical over 9 bases. Unmatched junction bases numbered 6, after V lost 3 bases and J lost 0 bases. Germline CDR1 LGHNT, CDR2 FRNRAP. The CDR3 loop spans 16 amino acids.

In DNA form, the CDR3 reads TGTGCCAGCAGCGGACACCAGGGGGCGGGCACTGAAGCTTTCTTT. Translation gives CASSGHQGAGTEAFF. The chain carries TRBV6-5 and TRBJ1-1, with 8 positions matching TRBD1. There are 15 residues in the CDR3. The J segment lost 4 bases and the V segment lost 6 bases, leaving 10 bases of the junction unmatched. The germline V gene has CDR1 MNHEY and CDR2 SVGAGI.

This clone was observed a handful of times. The chain combines TRBV5-1 with TRBJ1-3; D might be TRBD1 (5 bases). The CDR3 covers 16 residues. CDR1 and CDR2 from the germline V gene are SGHRS and YFSETQ. Trimming stripped 0 bases from V and 2 bases from J, with 12 bases between. CDR3 sequence reads: CASSLEVRVTGNTIYF. CDR3 DNA sequence: TGCGCCAGCAGCTTGGAGGTCAGGGTGACTGGAAACACCATATATTTT.

The chain has TRBV5-5 and TRBJ1-6; no firm D call. The ends were cut back, 3 bases at V and 0 bases at J, with 10 bases in the middle. Germline CDR1 is SGHKS and CDR2 is YYEKEE (reference sequence). The CDR3 consists of 16 residues. This CDR3 reads CASSYFISSYNSPLHF. CDR3 in DNA: TGTGCCAGCAGCTACTTTATTAGCTCCTATAATTCACCCCTCCACTTT. Full variable domain (remainder filled in from reference TRBV5-5 and TRBJ1-6): DAGVTQSPTHLIKTRGQQVTLRCSPISGHKSVSWYQQVLGQGPQFIFQYYEKEERGRGNFPDRFSARQFPNYSSELNVNALLLGDSALYLCASSYFISSYNSPLHFGNGTRLTVT.

The chain employs TRBV2 and TRBJ1-1; 9 bases are shared with TRBD1. Germline V gene lookup returns CDR1 SNHLY and CDR2 FYNNEI. After removal of 7 bases from V and 5 bases from J, the junction contained 11 bases not matched to a gene. The CDR3 extends over 15 amino acids. The chain's CDR3 is CASNLLGTGQTEAFF. DNA of the CDR3: TGTGCCAGCAATCTCCTCGGGACAGGGCAAACTGAAGCTTTCTTT. Full variable domain (remainder filled in from reference TRBV2 and TRBJ1-1): EPEVTQTPSHQVTQMGQEVILRCVPISNHLYFYWYRQILGQKVEFLVSFYNNEISEKSEIFDDQFSVERPDGSNFTLKIRSTKLEDSAMYFCASNLLGTGQTEAFFGQGTRLTVV.

The chain uses TRBV19 and TRBJ2-7; 8 nucleotides match TRBD1. Losses at the gene ends were 4 bases for V and 6 bases for J; bases not matched to a gene: 11. The germline gives CDR1 LNHDA, CDR2 SQIVND (reference sequence). The CDR3 has 15 amino acids. The CDR3 sequence: CASSRARTGLSEQYF. The DNA for the CDR3 is TGTGCCAGTAGTAGGGCCAGGACAGGGCTTTCCGAGCAGTACTTC.

Here the CDR3 DNA reads TGTGCCAGCATTCCCGGGACAGAGATTAACTATGGCTACACCTTC. It codes for CASIPGTEINYGYTF. V and J are TRBV2 and TRBJ1-2, with TRBD1 identical over 7 bases. The CDR3 consists of 15 residues. The germline CDR1 and CDR2 sequences are SNHLY and FYNNEI. V was pared by 7 bases and J by 1 base, with 9 bases of the junction left unmatched.

V and J are TRBV3-1 (or the pseudogene TRBV3-2) and TRBJ1-1; 10 bases match TRBD1. CDR1 LGHDT and CDR2 YNNKEL come from the germline V gene (reference sequence). The trim removed 6 bases at V and 3 bases at J, leaving 4 bases unmatched. The CDR3 sequence is 14 residues long. CDR3 amino acids: CASSSGQGDTEAFF. CDR3 coding DNA: TGTGCCAGCAGTTCCGGACAGGGGGACACTGAAGCTTTCTTT.

This clone was seen repeatedly, ten times or more. This sequence joins TRBV5-1 and TRBJ2-1, with 12 bases fitting TRBD2. This CDR3 region has 16 residues. Germline V gives CDR1 SGHRS, CDR2 YFSETQ. V lost 2 bases, J lost 4 bases, and 4 bases stayed unmatched. CDR3 coding DNA: TGCGCCAGCAGCTTAGGCGGGACTAGCGGGTACAATGAGCAGTTCTTC. Amino acids: CASSLGGTSGYNEQFF.

The sample holds a few counts of this clone. A read error may account for a junction end that differs from germline. This rearrangement joins TRBV7-9 to TRBJ1-1, with 10 positions matching TRBD1. The V gene's germline CDR1 is SEHNR and CDR2 FQNEAQ (reference sequence). CDR3 length equals 12 residues. The CDR3 bases are TGCAGCGTGGGGGACAGGGGTCCTGAAGCTTTCTTT. This translates into CSVGDRGPEAFF.

The chain employs TRBV27 and TRBJ1-1; TRBD1 matches 7 bases. The CDR3 consists of 12 residues. The V gene end was trimmed by 7 bases and the J gene end by 13 bases; junction bases not matched to a gene: 12. Germline CDR1 MNHEY, CDR2 SMNVEV (reference sequence). CDR3 bases: TGTGCCAGCATCGGGGCCGGGACAGAGAGTTTCTTT. Translated: CASIGAGTESFF.

The chain links TRBV5-1 to TRBJ1-1; 7 nucleotides line up with TRBD1. The germline gives CDR1 SGHRS, CDR2 YFSETQ. The CDR3 spans 15 residues. V gave up 0 bases and J gave up 5 bases; unmatched junction bases: 7. The CDR3 nucleotides read TGCGCCAGCAGCTTGGGCCCGACAGGGTGGACTGAAGCTTTCTTT. The encoded protein is CASSLGPTGWTEAFF.

This clone came up many times. This CDR3 is also generated by other DNA sequences in the sample. The chain joins TRBV27 to TRBJ1-2; 8 positions agree with TRBD1. After removal of 5 bases from V and 5 bases from J, the junction contained 4 bases not matched to a gene. Germline V lookup: CDR1 MNHEY, CDR2 SMNVEV (reference sequence). The CDR3 length is 13 residues. The CDR3 sequence: CASSLDRGYGYTF. The CDR3 nucleotides read TGTGCCAGCAGTCTCGACAGGGGATATGGCTACACCTTC.